The rows below give T cell receptor beta chains drawn from one sample of a study of CD8 T cells in ankylosing spondylitis. TCRdb independently ran MiXCR on the 5' RACE reads; one entry per CDR3 protein. This sample yields approximately 200,000 distinct CDR3 sequences, of which 13% are seen a single time; about 15% belongs to the top ten. The sequencing sample was made of blood, either unsorted or a sorted T cell fraction (not recorded which). Every receptor here comes from a male donor with ankylosing spondylitis or in good health (not recorded which). The CDR3 runs from the conserved cysteine through the conserved F or W. D genes are given only for firm matches. A row's size may be missing; if present it is once, few, many or a size class.

>TRBJ2-7|TRBV21-1|few|NA
TGTGCCAGCAGCAGCCGGACAGGGGGCTACGAGCAGTACTTC
CASSSRTGGYEQYF
>TRBJ2-1|TRBV5-1|few|TRBD2
TGCGCCAGCAGCTTGAGTAGCGGGACCTACAATGAGCAGTTCTTC
CASSLSSGTYNEQFF
>TRBJ2-3|TRBV5-6|few|NA
TGTGCCAGCGGCACCGGGGATACGCAGTATTTT
CASGTGDTQYF
>TRBJ2-1|TRBV15|NA|NA
TGTGCCACCAGCAGAGGTCTGGGGCCCCCCAATGAGCAGTTCTTC
CATSRGLGPPNEQFF
>TRBJ2-7|TRBV4-2|few|TRBD1
TGTGCCAGCAGCCCTAGGGACAGGTCTGACGAGCAGTACTTC
CASSPRDRSDEQYF
>TRBJ2-2|TRBV15|NA|TRBD2
TGTGCCACCAGCAGAGAGCCGGCTAGCGGTTACACCGGGGAGCTGTTTTTT
CATSREPASGYTGELFF
>TRBJ2-1|TRBV5-1|few|TRBD2
TGCGCCAGCAGTCAGTTAGCGGGGGGCCACAATGAGCAGTTCTTC
CASSQLAGGHNEQFF
>TRBJ2-7|TRBV7-2|NA|TRBD2
TGTGCCAGCAACCCTAGCGGGGGCCGAGAACGGGGGGAGCAGTACTTC
CASNPSGGRERGEQYF
>TRBJ2-5|TRBV27|few|TRBD1
TGTGCCAGCAGTCCCGGGACAGGGGGCGAAGAGACCCAGTACTTC
CASSPGTGGEETQYF
>TRBJ2-1|TRBV11-2|NA|TRBD2
TGTGCCACCGGACTAGCGGTTTACAATGAGCAGTTCTTC
CATGLAVYNEQFF
>TRBJ1-1|TRBV29-1|NA|NA
TGCAGCGTTGTGGGGGCCGCCATGAACACTGAAGCTTTCTTT
CSVVGAAMNTEAFF
>TRBJ1-2|TRBV20-1|NA|NA
TGCAGTGCTAGGGTCTCCTCGGGCTACACCTTC
CSARVSSGYTF
>TRBJ2-7|TRBV5-1|few|TRBD1
TGCGCCAGCAGCCGATCGCTACAGGGGGCGAAAGAGCAGTACTTC
CASSRSLQGAKEQYF
>TRBJ2-5|TRBV29-1|few|TRBD1
TGCAGCGTTGCGGACAGGGGGCAAGAGACCCAGTACTTC
CSVADRGQETQYF
>TRBJ2-1|TRBV7-9|few|TRBD2
TGTGCCAGCAGCTCTCTGACTAGCGGGAGTGGGAATGAGCAGTTCTTC
CASSSLTSGSGNEQFF
>TRBJ1-5|TRBV4-1|many|TRBD1
TGCGCCAGCAGCCAAGAAATGCCAGGGGGTAATCAGCCCCAGCATTTT
CASSQEMPGGNQPQHF
>TRBJ1-1|TRBV27|NA|NA
TGTGCCAGCAGTCCCGGTGGCGCTGAAGCTTTCTTT
CASSPGGAEAFF
>TRBJ1-4|TRBV3-1|NA|TRBD1
TGTGCCAGCAGCCAAGACAGGGGGGCTTCTAATGAAAAACTGTTTTTT
CASSQDRGASNEKLFF
>TRBJ1-2|TRBV11-2|NA|NA
TGTGCCAGCAGCTTTGAGAACGGGGGCTATGGCTACACCTTC
CASSFENGGYGYTF
>TRBJ2-1|TRBV20-1|few|NA
TGCAGTGCCCCAGACAGGCCAAGCTCCTACAATGAGCAGTTCTTC
CSAPDRPSSYNEQFF
>TRBJ2-4|TRBV6-5|many|NA
TGTGCCAGCAGTTACTCCGGTACCCCGGGGGACATTCAGTACTTC
CASSYSGTPGDIQYF
>TRBJ2-1|TRBV6-1|few|TRBD1
TGTGCCAGCAGGCCTCAGGGGGTCAATGAGCAGTTCTTC
CASRPQGVNEQFF
>TRBJ2-3|TRBV5-6|few|NA
TGTGCCAGCAGCCAAGGGCCCCTCACAGATACGCAGTATTTT
CASSQGPLTDTQYF
>TRBJ1-2|TRBV6-2/TRBV6-3|NA|TRBD1
TGTGCCAGCAGAGCCGGGACAGCTAACTATGGCTACACCTTC
CASRAGTANYGYTF
>TRBJ2-4|TRBV7-9|many|NA
TGTGCCAGCAGCCCCGAGGGGATCGCCAAAAACATTCAGTACTTC
CASSPEGIAKNIQYF
>TRBJ2-2|TRBV7-2|NA|NA
TGTGCCAGCAGCCCCGGACTAGGGGGGAACACCGGGGAGCTGTTTTTT
CASSPGLGGNTGELFF
>TRBJ2-7|TRBV11-2|few|NA
TGTGCCAGCAGCTTAGTCCCGTCGGGGCTTGGGAATGGTTACGAGCAGTACTTC
CASSLVPSGLGNGYEQYF
>TRBJ2-1|TRBV2|NA|NA
TGTGCCAGCCTCGAGCCAACTGGGGGGGCGGGCAATGAGCAGTTCTTC
CASLEPTGGAGNEQFF
>TRBJ2-5|TRBV7-6|NA|TRBD2
TGTGCCAGCAGCCCGCAGACTAGCGGATTTGGTGAGACCCAGTACTTC
CASSPQTSGFGETQYF
>TRBJ2-1|TRBV12-3/TRBV12-4|many|TRBD1
TGTGCCAGCAGCATACAGGGGGATGAGCAGTTCTTC
CASSIQGDEQFF
>TRBJ1-2|TRBV15|NA|NA
TGTGCCACCAGCAGATCCCTTCTGGACAGTAACTATGGCTACACCTTC
CATSRSLLDSNYGYTF
>TRBJ2-3|TRBV27|NA|NA
TGTGCCAGCAGTTTATCTCCCCAGTATTTT
CASSLSPQYF
>TRBJ2-7|TRBV4-1|NA|NA
TGCGCCAGCAGCCAAGTAAGCGGACAGTACCCCTACGAGCAGTACTTC
CASSQVSGQYPYEQYF
>TRBJ2-5|TRBV10-3|NA|NA
TGTGCCATCGGGGGAGGAGAGACCCAGTACTTC
CAIGGGETQYF
>TRBJ2-7|TRBV27|many|NA
TGTGCCAGCAGTTTAGGGGTAACCGGTCGCGACGAGCAGTACTTC
CASSLGVTGRDEQYF
>TRBJ2-1|TRBV13|many|NA
TGTGCCAGCAGCGGGGGTTACAATGAGCAGTTCTTC
CASSGGYNEQFF
>TRBJ1-3|TRBV20-1|few|NA
TGCAGTGCTAGGCCGACTGACTCTGGAAACACCATATATTTT
CSARPTDSGNTIYF
>TRBJ2-3|TRBV9|few|TRBD2
TGTGCCAGCAGCGTATTAGCGGGAGGTAGCACAGATACGCAGTATTTT
CASSVLAGGSTDTQYF
>TRBJ1-2|TRBV10-3|NA|NA
TGTGCCATCAGTGAGTCCGAGGGAGGGATCCATGGCTACACCTTC
CAISESEGGIHGYTF
>TRBJ2-7|TRBV7-9|NA|TRBD1
TGTGCCAGCACCCCTCAGGGGGACGAGCAGTACTTC
CASTPQGDEQYF
>TRBJ2-5|TRBV12-5|NA|NA
TGTGCTAGTGGAGGGGGACTTCTCCAAGAGACCCAGTACTTC
CASGGGLLQETQYF
>TRBJ2-5|TRBV20-1|NA|TRBD2
TGCAGTGCGCCGACTAGCGGGGGGACCATCCAAGAGACCCAGTACTTC
CSAPTSGGTIQETQYF
>TRBJ2-2|TRBV25-1|few|NA
TGTGCCAGCAGCCACGTTACAGGGATAGGCATCGGGGAGCTGTTTTTT
CASSHVTGIGIGELFF
>TRBJ2-3|TRBV6-4|NA|NA
TGTGCCAGCAGTGGAGGGGTGAGCACAGATACGCAGTATTTT
CASSGGVSTDTQYF
>TRBJ2-2|TRBV4-1|many|NA
TGCGCCAGCAGCCATTCCACCGGGGAGCTGTTTTTT
CASSHSTGELFF
>TRBJ2-7|TRBV6-2/TRBV6-3|NA|TRBD1
TGTGCCAGCAGTTACGCCGGACAGGGCGAGCAGTACTTC
CASSYAGQGEQYF
>TRBJ2-1|TRBV14|NA|TRBD2
TGTGCCAGCAGCCAGGGACTAGCGAGCTACAATGAGCAGTTCTTC
CASSQGLASYNEQFF
>TRBJ2-5|TRBV7-6|NA|TRBD2
TGTGCCAGCTCGCCGGGAGGGTACCAAGAGACCCAGTACTTC
CASSPGGYQETQYF